This T cell receptor (beta chain) was obtained from a study of blood T cells in healthy people across ages. Together with a sample-barcoded 5' primer, a J-beta primer mix was included in a second PCR lasting roughly 6 to 12 cycles. Each CDR3 protein gets one entry after TCRdb re-called the 5' RACE reads with MiXCR. The table records over 1.5 million distinct CDR3 sequences, about 50% of them present only once. Study-level results: Long-lived donors had more naive CD4+ cells and higher diversity than aged donors.

CDR3 length equals 16 residues. Germline V gene sequence: CDR1 SGHTA, CDR2 FQGNSA. V lost 5 bases, J lost 5 bases, and 8 bases stayed unmatched. On this clonotype: Its antigen is unidentified.

The sequence was obtained from a woman in her forties in good health. Sequencing was performed on blood. The V and J genes are TRBV7-2 and TRBJ2-3; 12 bases are a match to TRBD2. CDR3 amino acids: CASSVLAGGQIDTQYF. CDR3 in DNA: TGTGCCAGCAGCGTACTAGCGGGGGGACAGATAGATACGCAGTATTTT.